The rows below give T cell receptor beta chains drawn from one sample of a study of post-analysis software for immune sequencing data. A single record per CDR3 protein comes from TCRdb applying MiXCR to the PCR reads. The sample consists of 820,000 or so distinct CDR3 sequences, roughly 50% of them appearing once. Sequenced: blood. These receptors all come from a girl under 18 with multiple sclerosis. Each CDR3 is given with its conserved first and last residue. Each record gives: D gene, V gene, J gene, clone size, CDR3 DNA, CDR3 protein. A D gene is named only where the DNA matches it firmly. Some rows have no size entry. The others give once, few or many, or a class for an expanded clone.

>.|TRBV9|TRBJ2-6|.
TGTGCCAGCAGCGTAGGGAGAGACAGTTTCAACGTCCTGACTTTC
CASSVGRDSFNVLTF
>.|TRBV15|TRBJ1-2|once
TGTGCCACCAGCAGAGATTCCCTGGGGGGCGATGGCTACACCTTC
CATSRDSLGGDGYTF
>.|TRBV7-9|TRBJ2-4|.
TGTGCCAGCAGCTACCAAGGGGGTATTCTAGCCAAAAACATTCAGTACTTC
CASSYQGGILAKNIQYF
>.|TRBV5-1|TRBJ2-7|few
TGCGCCAGCAGCTTGGCCATGGATTTCTACGAGCAGTACTTC
CASSLAMDFYEQYF
>.|TRBV25-1|TRBJ2-7|.
TGTGCCAGCAGTGAATCCACAGCTCCTACCTACGAGCAGTACTTC
CASSESTAPTYEQYF
>.|TRBV7-8|TRBJ1-5|few
TGTGCCAGCAGCTTACTCGGGCAGAGCAATCAGCCCCAGCATTTT
CASSLLGQSNQPQHF
>.|TRBV7-9|TRBJ2-2|.
TGTGCCAGCAGCAACGCAGGGACCACCGGGGAGCTGTTTTTT
CASSNAGTTGELFF
>TRBD1|TRBV29-1|TRBJ1-1|.
TGCAGCGTTGCCCCGGGACAGGTTCGGAACACTGAAGCTTTCTTT
CSVAPGQVRNTEAFF
>.|TRBV5-5|TRBJ2-5|.
TGTGCCAGCAGCTTCGGGTCGGAAGAGACCCAGTACTTC
CASSFGSEETQYF
>TRBD1|TRBV10-3|TRBJ2-1|.
TGTGCCATCAATGGGGGGGACAGGGGGCAAGACAATGAGCAGTTCTTC
CAINGGDRGQDNEQFF
>.|TRBV6-5|TRBJ2-7|.
TGTGCCGGCAGAACCGAGACAGATTATTACGAGCAGTACTTC
CAGRTETDYYEQYF
>.|TRBV20-1|TRBJ2-7|few
TGCAGTGCTAGAGCCGGACGGACGATGTCTCCCTACGAGCAGTACTTC
CSARAGRTMSPYEQYF
>TRBD2|TRBV20-1|TRBJ2-7|.
TGCAGTGCAACAACTAGCGCTCGAATCTACGAGCAGTACTTC
CSATTSARIYEQYF
>TRBD1|TRBV27|TRBJ2-7|.
TGTGCCAGCAGTCGTCAGGGGGCTCTGGACGAGCAGTACTTC
CASSRQGALDEQYF
>.|TRBV20-1|TRBJ2-5|.
TGCAGTGCTAGGGGGCAAACGGAAAGTCCAAGTAGGCAAGAGACCCAGTACTTC
CSARGQTESPSRQETQYF
>TRBD2|TRBV12-3/TRBV12-4|TRBJ2-1|once
TGTGCCAGCAGTTTAGTAGGTCTAGCGGTAAATATCCCTTACAATGGGCAGTTCTTC
CASSLVGLAVNIPYNGQFF
>.|TRBV7-2|TRBJ2-7|.
TGTGCCAGCAGCTGGCAGGGACCCCGCTACGAGCAGTACTTC
CASSWQGPRYEQYF
>.|TRBV5-1|TRBJ2-5|few
TGCGCCAGCAGCTTGTTGGACAGCCAAGAGACCCAGTACTTC
CASSLLDSQETQYF
>.|TRBV12-3/TRBV12-4|TRBJ1-2|.
.
CASSSSGAGGYTF
>.|TRBV12-3/TRBV12-4|TRBJ2-3|.
TGTGCCAGCAGCCCCAGGGGACCTGGCGATACGCAGTATTTT
CASSPRGPGDTQYF
>TRBD2|TRBV20-1|TRBJ2-3|few
TGCAGTGCTAGAGATTTAGTAGCGGGAGGAAGCACAGATACGCAGTATTTT
CSARDLVAGGSTDTQYF
>TRBD1|TRBV6-5|TRBJ1-2|many
TGTGCCAGCAGCCCTACAGGGGGCGGCTATGGCTACACCTTC
CASSPTGGGYGYTF
>.|TRBV5-1|TRBJ1-2|.
TGCGCCAGCAGCTTGGTGGCGGATCCCAAATACTATGGCTACACCTTC
CASSLVADPKYYGYTF
>TRBD2|TRBV12-3/TRBV12-4|TRBJ2-3|few
TGTGCCAGCCCCGGGGGGGAAACAGATACGCAGTATTTT
CASPGGETDTQYF
>.|TRBV5-1|TRBJ2-7|.
TGCGCCAGCAGCTTCGACACTTCCTACGAGCAGTACTTC
CASSFDTSYEQYF
>TRBD1|TRBV7-3|TRBJ2-5|.
TGTGCCAGCAGCTTAACCCGGGACAGTCAAGAGACCCAGTACTTC
CASSLTRDSQETQYF
>.|TRBV20-1|TRBJ2-4|few
TGCAGTGCTAGAGCGGCGACGGCCCTAGCCAAAAACATTCAGTACTTC
CSARAATALAKNIQYF
>TRBD1|TRBV20-1|TRBJ1-6|few
TGCAGTGCTAGTGACAGGGACTATAATTCACCCCTCCACTTT
CSASDRDYNSPLHF
>.|TRBV7-9|TRBJ2-5|few
TGTGCCAGCATGACCGGGACGATTCTAGAGACCCAGTACTTC
CASMTGTILETQYF
>.|TRBV6-1|TRBJ2-5|.
TGTGCCAGCAAAAATGGGGAGACCCAGTACTTC
CASKNGETQYF
>TRBD2|TRBV20-1|TRBJ2-1|.
TGCAGTGCTAGAACTAGCGGGCCCTACAATGAGCAGTTCTTC
CSARTSGPYNEQFF
>.|TRBV25-1|TRBJ1-2|once
TGTGCCAGCAGGATGGACGGTTCTAACTATGGCTACACCTTC
CASRMDGSNYGYTF
>TRBD2|TRBV7-2|TRBJ2-5|few
TGTGCCAGCAGCTTACGGGCTAGCGGACGAGAGACCCAGTACTTC
CASSLRASGRETQYF
>.|TRBV20-1|TRBJ2-7|.
TGCAGTGCTAGCAGGGGATCCTACAATGAGCAGTACTTC
CSASRGSYNEQYF
>.|TRBV20-1|TRBJ2-3|once
TGCAGTGCTAGAGATTTCGACAGCTTCACAGATACGCAGTATTTT
CSARDFDSFTDTQYF
>TRBD2|TRBV20-1|TRBJ2-3|once
TGCAGTGCTGAACTAGCGGGAGTTAAAGATACGCAGTATTTT
CSAELAGVKDTQYF
>.|TRBV14|TRBJ2-2|.
TGTGCCAGCAGCCCGAGAATACGCGGGGAGCTGTTTTTT
CASSPRIRGELFF
>.|TRBV12-3/TRBV12-4|TRBJ1-5|once
TGTGCCAGCAGTTTAGGGGGCTTAGGGTTTCAGCCCCAGCATTTT
CASSLGGLGFQPQHF
>TRBD2|TRBV9|TRBJ2-2|.
TGTGCCAGCACCGGACTAGCGAGCGCCGGGGAGCTGTTTTTT
CASTGLASAGELFF
>.|TRBV24-1|TRBJ2-3|.
TGTGCCACCAAGGACTTCCGCGATACGCAGTATTTT
CATKDFRDTQYF
>TRBD1|TRBV5-1|TRBJ2-7|.
TGCGCCAGCAGCACGGGACAGGGCGGTGAGGCCTACGAGCAGTACTTC
CASSTGQGGEAYEQYF
>TRBD1|TRBV2|TRBJ1-5|.
TGTGCCAGCAGTTCGGACAGGGAAAGTCAGCCCCAGCATTTT
CASSSDRESQPQHF
>TRBD1|TRBV12-3/TRBV12-4|TRBJ2-1|.
TGTGCCAGCAGTTTAGGACAGGGGGCGGAGCAGTTCTTC
CASSLGQGAEQFF
>.|TRBV29-1|TRBJ2-7|few
TGCAGCGTTGAAAGGGGGGGCCGGGAGCAGTACTTC
CSVERGGREQYF
>.|TRBV4-2|TRBJ2-3|.
TGTGCCAGCAGCCAAGAATCGAGACAACCAACTAGCACAGATACGCAGTATTTT
CASSQESRQPTSTDTQYF
>.|TRBV27|TRBJ2-7|.
TGTGCCAGCAGTCCTGGGCGGACCCTTGGGTGGATCTTCCACGAGCAGTACTTC
CASSPGRTLGWIFHEQYF
>TRBD1|TRBV5-1|TRBJ2-1|.
TGCGCCAGCAGCCCGGACAGGACCGGGGAGCAGTTCTTC
CASSPDRTGEQFF
>TRBD2|TRBV7-6|TRBJ2-7|.
TGTGCCAGCAGCTTATTAGGGAGGGCCTACGAGCAGTACTTC
CASSLLGRAYEQYF
>.|TRBV5-1|TRBJ1-1|once
TGCGCCAGCAGCTTGACAGACAACACTGAAGCTTTCTTT
CASSLTDNTEAFF
>.|TRBV14|TRBJ2-1|.
TGTGCCAGCAGCCAAGCATCGGTCGATGAGCAGTTCTTC
CASSQASVDEQFF
>TRBD2|TRBV7-8|TRBJ2-6|.
TGTGCCAGCAGCCTCCTAGCGGGAGCGTCTGGGGCCAACGTCCTGACTTTC
CASSLLAGASGANVLTF
>TRBD1|TRBV14|TRBJ2-7|once
TGTGCCAGCAGCCCAAGGGGGCGCATACCATCCTACGAGCAGTACTTC
CASSPRGRIPSYEQYF
>.|TRBV20-1|TRBJ1-2|.
TGCAGTGCTAGAGATCTCGGGGCCCGGGCCAGCTATGGCTACACCTTC
CSARDLGARASYGYTF
>TRBD1|TRBV6-4|TRBJ2-7|.
TGTGCCAGCAGTCTTTACGGAGCGGGACAGGGGGCCTACGAGCAGTACTTC
CASSLYGAGQGAYEQYF
>TRBD2|TRBV20-1|TRBJ2-5|few
TGCAGTGCCAAGACTAGCGGGGGGGCGGGAGTGACCCAGTACTTC
CSAKTSGGAGVTQYF
>.|TRBV12-3/TRBV12-4|TRBJ2-7|.
TGTGCCAGCAGTTTAGCCCTTAGCGGCTACTACGAGCAGTACTTC
CASSLALSGYYEQYF
>.|TRBV6-5|TRBJ1-5|.
TGTGCCAGCAAACCCCGGCGGGGGGCCGGCAATCAGCCCCAGCATTTT
CASKPRRGAGNQPQHF
>TRBD2|TRBV20-1|TRBJ2-5|few
TGCAGTGCTAGGAGATACCTAGCGGGAGGGCCGCTGGGGGTCCAAGAGACCCAGTACTTC
CSARRYLAGGPLGVQETQYF
>TRBD2|TRBV7-6|TRBJ2-7|few
TGTGCCAGCAGCCCTGGCCAAACGGGACTAGGCTACGAGCAGTACTTC
CASSPGQTGLGYEQYF